This TCR beta chain was captured by sequencing in a study of cytomegalovirus exposure and HLA in healthy donors. The CDR3 is made up of 18 amino acids. V shed 7 bases, J shed 4 bases, and the junction held 17 bases outside the gene matches. CDR1 and CDR2 from the germline V gene are MNHEY and SMNVEV (reference sequence). 60 Vbeta and 13 Jbeta primers were used in PCR. Profiling relied on immunoSEQ multiplex PCR, and the TCRdb table lists in-frame clones only, not all of them. The data contain roughly 180,000 clones, roughly 84% of them singletons. The sequencing input was PBMCs. The TCR sequence derives from a male donor in good health and CMV-seronegative. J is TRBJ2-2 and V is TRBV27, with 8 nucleotides matching TRBD1. The CDR3 nucleotides are TGTGCCAGCATCCTTTTTGTTGATCAGGGGGCTTCCACCGGGGAGCTGTTTTTT. This translates into CASILFVDQGASTGELFF.